The 6 T cell receptor beta chains presented below share a single source sample, sequenced in a study of cytomegalovirus exposure and HLA in healthy donors. The PCR used 60 Vbeta and 13 Jbeta primers. TCRdb keeps only in-frame clones here, not all; method: immunoSEQ multiplex PCR. The data show 150,000 to 200,000 clones, about 75% seen once. The specimen was PBMCs. The receptors come from a man aged 45-65 years in good health and CMV-seropositive.

V and J are TRBV28 and TRBJ2-4; no clear D. Germline CDR1 reads MDHEN; CDR2 reads SYDVKM. The CDR3 has 16 amino acids. Trimming removed 1 base from V and 0 bases from J, with 10 bases in between. In DNA, the CDR3 is TGTGCCAGCAGTTTATTGGGCCCAACAGCCAAAAACATTCAGTACTTC. Protein sequence: CASSLLGPTAKNIQYF.

A remark on this clone: A junction boundary mismatches the germline segment, possibly from a read error. The chain combines TRBV6-6 with TRBJ2-3; D is unresolved. CDR3 length: 9 residues. Germline CDR1 reads MNHNY; CDR2 reads SVGAGI (reference sequence). In DNA, the CDR3 is TGTGCCAGCACTGATACGCAGTATTTT. Translating it yields CASTDTQYF.

The V call is TRBV28, the J call TRBJ2-4; TRBD1 matches at 8 bases. The V segment lost 5 bases and the J segment 3 bases; nucleotides outside the gene matches: 6. The CDR3 runs to 15 residues. The V gene's germline CDR1 is MDHEN and CDR2 SYDVKM. CDR3 loop: CASSPAGTGKNIQYF. CDR3 nucleotide sequence: TGTGCCAGCAGTCCGGCCGGGACAGGCAAAAACATTCAGTACTTC. Full variable domain (rest looked up from reference TRBV28 and TRBJ2-4): DVKVTQSSRYLVKRTGEKVFLECVQDMDHENMFWYRQDPGLGLRLIYFSYDVKMKEKGDIPEGYSVSREKKERFSLILESASTNQTSMYLCASSPAGTGKNIQYFGAGTRLSVL.

J is TRBJ1-2 and V is TRBV5-4, with TRBD1 as a possible D gene (5 bases). Trimming pared 4 bases from V and 8 bases from J, leaving 15 bases between. The CDR3 is made up of 13 amino acids. Germline CDR1 SGHNT, CDR2 YYREEE (reference sequence). CDR3 residues: CASSHGGKKGYTF. The CDR3 DNA reads TGTGCCAGCAGCCACGGGGGAAAAAAAGGCTACACCTTC.

V and J are TRBV7-2 and TRBJ2-5; 11 bases align to TRBD2. The length of the CDR3 is 15 residues. V lost 4 bases to trimming and J lost 5 bases; unmatched junction nucleotides: 6. Germline V gene lookup returns CDR1 SGHTA and CDR2 FQGNSA. CDR3 DNA sequence: TGTGCCAGCAGCTGGGGGACTAGCGGTGGCGAGACCCAGTACTTC. Translation gives CASSWGTSGGETQYF.

The gene calls are TRBV27 and TRBJ2-3; D may be TRBD1 (10 bases). Germline-derived CDR1 and CDR2 are MNHEY and SMNVEV (reference sequence). The CDR3 contains 16 residues. Between the trimmed V and J ends, which lost 5 bases and 4 bases, there was a span of 19 bases. The CDR3 DNA is TGTGCCAGCAGTCAGACAGGGGGCGGGAGGGCAGATACGCAGTATTTT. Its translation is CASSQTGGGRADTQYF.